Presented here are 28 T cell receptor beta chains from one specimen sequenced in a study of regulatory and conventional T cells in breast cancer. TCRdb fed the reads into MiXCR, producing one record per CDR3 protein. This sample's table reports dozens of distinct CDR3 sequences. Sequenced sample: regulatory or conventional T cells from blood (not recorded which); whether cultured is not recorded. The receptors were sampled from a human donor with breast cancer or in good health (not recorded which).

The genes are TRBV11-3 and TRBJ2-1; D is possibly TRBD1 (5 bases). There are 13 residues in the CDR3. The germline CDR1 and CDR2 sequences are SGHNT and YENEEA. Trimming removed 1 base from V and 10 bases from J, with 11 bases in between. As DNA, the CDR3 is TGTGCCAGCAGCTTAGTGCAGGGTAACGAGCAGTTCTTC. The encoded protein is CASSLVQGNEQFF.

Note on this clonotype: The conserved closing phenylalanine or tryptophan is absent in this CDR3, likely reflecting a read error. The chain carries TRBV10-3 and TRBJ2-1; D unclear. Germline assignment: CDR1 ENHRY and CDR2 SYGVKD. Trimming stripped 11 bases from V and 6 bases from J, with 11 bases between. The CDR3 contains 11 residues. The CDR3 here is CAVEGINEQFL. The CDR3 DNA sequence: TGTGCCGTAGAAGGCATCAATGAGCAGTTCTTA.

The chain employs TRBV18 and TRBJ1-3; D not certain. Trimming shortened V by 6 bases and J by 0 bases, and 6 bases separated the two germline ends. The germline V gene has CDR1 KGHSH and CDR2 LQKENI. The CDR3 contains 13 residues. The CDR3 protein is CASSPSSGNTIYF. The CDR3 coding sequence is TGTGCCAGCTCCCCTTCCTCTGGAAACACCATATATTTT.

This clonotype was seen a handful of times. This sequence joins TRBV7-9 and TRBJ2-7, with TRBD2 matching 11 bases. V dropped 5 bases and J dropped 3; count of bases not matched to a gene: 9. The CDR3 totals 16 residues. CDR1 is SEHNR, CDR2 FQNEAQ, per germline (reference sequence). This CDR3 is CASSVRLAGIDYEQYF. CDR3 DNA sequence: TGTGCCAGCAGCGTCCGACTAGCGGGGATTGACTACGAGCAGTACTTC.

This clonotype was observed a handful of times. The chain joins TRBV24-1 to TRBJ1-4; D may be TRBD1 (5 bases). V gave up 0 bases and J gave up 7 bases, with 14 bases separating them. The CDR3 runs to 16 residues. Germline CDR1 is KGHDR and CDR2 is SFDVKD. CDR3 bases: TGTGCCACCAGTGATTTGCATTCCGACAGTAGTGAAAAACTGTTTTTT. It encodes CATSDLHSDSSEKLFF.

The V gene is TRBV20-1, the J gene TRBJ2-3; weak D call: TRBD2 (5 bases). Germline values: CDR1 DFQATT, CDR2 SNEGSKA (reference sequence). Trimming cost V 3 bases and J 1 base, with 8 bases left between them. The CDR3 extends over 13 amino acids. The CDR3 coding sequence is TGCAGTGCTAGCCCGCGGGGCACAGATACGCAGTATTTT. It is translated as CSASPRGTDTQYF.

This clonotype was seen only a few times. The CDR3 loop reads CSAPRTSGTTDTQYF. Written as DNA, the CDR3 is TGCAGTGCTCCCCGGACTAGCGGAACCACAGATACGCAGTATTTT. V gene TRBV20-1 combines with J gene TRBJ2-3; 10 bases agree with TRBD2. This CDR3 region has 15 residues. Trimming cost V 5 bases and J 2 bases; bases outside gene matches: 7. Germline V gives CDR1 DFQATT, CDR2 SNEGSKA (reference sequence).

The chain is built from TRBV7-3 and TRBJ2-3; weak D call: TRBD2 (6 bases). This CDR3 is 15 amino acids long. From germline, CDR1 is SGHTA and CDR2 FQGTGA. V gave up 5 bases and J gave up 0 bases, with 12 bases separating them. CDR3 in amino acids: CASSARGTSTDTQYF. The CDR3 DNA reads TGTGCCAGCAGCGCCCGCGGGACTAGCACAGATACGCAGTATTTT.

The chain joins TRBV4-1 to TRBJ2-3, with 7 nucleotides matching TRBD1. This CDR3 has 17 amino acids. V dropped 0 bases and J dropped 3; count of bases not matched to a gene: 9. Looked up from germline, CDR1 is MGHRA and CDR2 is YSYEKL. CDR3 in amino acids: CASSQDHPGTATDTQYF. For the CDR3, the DNA is TGCGCCAGCAGCCAAGATCATCCCGGGACAGCGACAGATACGCAGTATTTT.

The gene calls are TRBV10-3 and TRBJ1-2; D gene ambiguous. CDR1 is ENHRY, CDR2 SYGVKD, per germline. CDR3 length: 12 residues. V was shortened by 3 bases and J by 2 bases, with 4 bases between the two germline ends. The CDR3 is CAISDSNYGYTF. The CDR3 DNA is TGTGCCATCAGTGACAGCAACTATGGCTACACCTTC.

This clonotype appeared a few times. This chain connects TRBV7-2 to TRBJ2-2, with unresolved D. The germline gives CDR1 SGHTA, CDR2 FQGNSA. Trimming pared 2 bases from V and 5 bases from J, leaving 3 bases between. This CDR3 spans 12 amino acids. CDR3 in amino acids: CASSLLTGELFF. CDR3 nucleotides: TGTGCCAGCAGCTTATTGACCGGGGAGCTGTTTTTT.

Remarks on this clonotype: Compared with germline, one end of the junction differs, possibly owing to a read error. The chain is built from TRBV7-6 and TRBJ1-2; the match to TRBD1 covers 7 bases. The CDR3 contains 15 residues. Per the germline V gene, CDR1 is SGHVS and CDR2 is FNYEAQ. CDR3 loop: CASSPSTGNNYGYAF. CDR3 DNA sequence: TGTGCCAGCAGTCCATCGACAGGGAATAACTATGGCTACGCCTTC.

This clonotype is hyperexpanded within its sample. V gene TRBV11-3 combines with J gene TRBJ1-1; D gene unclear. The ends were cut back, 3 bases at V and 6 bases at J, with 8 bases in the middle. Germline CDR1 SGHNT, CDR2 YENEEA. This CDR3 is built from 12 residues. The CDR3 region is CASSFHSPEAFF. DNA of the CDR3: TGTGCCAGCAGCTTTCACAGCCCTGAAGCTTTCTTT.

The V gene is TRBV11-3, the J gene TRBJ1-1; D unclear. Deletions cut 6 bases from V and 12 bases from J, with 20 bases between. This CDR3 comprises 13 residues. Germline values: CDR1 SGHNT, CDR2 YENEEA. Written as DNA, the CDR3 is TGTGCCAGCAGTCTTTCACACGCCCTGAAGTCTTTCTTT. It yields the protein CASSLSHALKSFF.

The chain recombines TRBV10-3 with TRBJ2-3; D remains unclear. Germline values: CDR1 ENHRY, CDR2 SYGVKD. This CDR3 comprises 14 residues. Trimming took 7 bases from V and 1 from J, leaving 12 bases between them. The CDR3 is CAIKGHMGTDTQYF. In nucleotides, the CDR3 is TGTGCCATCAAAGGCCACATGGGCACAGATACGCAGTATTTT.

The V gene is TRBV5-1, the J gene TRBJ2-7; 9 bases fit TRBD1. J lost 2 bases, V lost 0 bases, and 0 bases had no gene match. CDR1 is SGHRS, CDR2 YFSETQ, per germline. This CDR3 has 14 amino acids. As DNA, the CDR3 is TGCGCCAGCAGCTTGGGACAGGGGGCCTACGAGCAGTACTTC. Protein product: CASSLGQGAYEQYF. Full variable domain (missing parts from reference TRBV5-1 and TRBJ2-7): KAGVTQTPRYLIKTRGQQVTLSCSPISGHRSVSWYQQTPGQGLQFLFEYFSETQRNKGNFPGRFSGRQFSNSRSEMNVSTLELGDSALYLCASSLGQGAYEQYFGPGTRLTVT.

This clonotype is deemed hyperexpanded. The chain is built from TRBV7-2 and TRBJ1-2; TRBD1 agrees at 9 bases. In germline, CDR1 is SGHTA, CDR2 FQGNSA. The length of the CDR3 is 16 residues. V shed 7 bases, J shed 3 bases, and the junction held 12 bases outside the gene matches. The CDR3 reads CASTPGGTGSHYGYTF. CDR3 nucleotide sequence: TGTGCCAGCACCCCAGGCGGGACAGGGTCCCACTATGGCTACACCTTC. The whole variable domain, remainder taken from reference TRBV7-2 and TRBJ1-2, is GAGVSQSPSNKVTEKGKDVELRCDPISGHTALYWYRQSLGQGLEFLIYFQGNSAPDKSGLPSDRFSAERTGGSVSTLTIQRTQQEDSAVYLCASTPGGTGSHYGYTFGSGTRLTVV.

The chain combines TRBV7-2 with TRBJ2-1; 7 nucleotides align to TRBD2. Germline V gene data show CDR1 as SGHTA and CDR2 as FQGNSA. With 0 bases clipped from V and 9 bases from J, the junction kept 2 bases outside the gene matches. The CDR3 runs to 13 residues. CDR3 amino acids: CASSLAAGIEQFF. For the CDR3, the DNA is TGTGCCAGCAGCTTAGCAGCGGGGATTGAGCAGTTCTTC. Filled out from reference TRBV7-2 and TRBJ2-1, the complete variable domain reads GAGVSQSPSNKVTEKGKDVELRCDPISGHTALYWYRQSLGQGLEFLIYFQGNSAPDKSGLPSDRFSAERTGGSVSTLTIQRTQQEDSAVYLCASSLAAGIEQFFGPGTRLTVL.

As concerns this clonotype: The limits of the CDR3 on the DNA are not certain, so only TCRdb's listed CDR3 is given. This chain joins TRBV7-2 and TRBJ1-2; no check of the table's D call, TRBD1, against the DNA was made. Per germline, CDR1 SGHTA and CDR2 FQGNSA. Including both end residues, the CDR3 is 16 amino acids long. The CDR3 loop reads CASTPGGTGSHYGCTF.

V is TRBV12-3 or TRBV12-4 and J is TRBJ2-3, with TRBD2 identical over 8 bases. CDR3 length equals 15 residues. J was trimmed by 3 bases and V by 7 bases; bases with no gene match: 9. The CDR3 reads CASTSSGRRTDTQYF. DNA for the CDR3: TGTGCCAGCACCTCCAGCGGGAGACGAACAGATACGCAGTATTTT.

With regard to this clonotype: This may stem from a read error, because a much larger clone lies one nucleotide away. This rearrangement joins TRBV28 to TRBJ1-2; D remains ambiguous. There are 15 residues in the CDR3. Germline V gene data show CDR1 as MDHEN and CDR2 as SYDVKM. The CDR3 nucleotides read TGTGCCAGCAATTTAGGCCCCGGGTTTAACTATGGCTACACCTTC. Its protein is CASNLGPGFNYGYTF.

This clonotype was found a few times. The rearrangement links TRBV24-1 to TRBJ2-1, with TRBD2 matching over 9 bases. Germline V gene sequence: CDR1 KGHDR, CDR2 SFDVKD. Germline trimming cut 3 bases from V and 3 bases from J; bases unmatched to any gene: 2. The CDR3 is 15 residues long. DNA of the CDR3: TGTGCCACCAGTGATAGAGCGGGGGGCTACAATGAGCAGTTCTTC. Translated: CATSDRAGGYNEQFF.

This chain uses TRBV28 with TRBJ2-1, with 9 bases fitting TRBD2. CDR3 length equals 15 residues. Germline-derived CDR1 and CDR2 are MDHEN and SYDVKM. J gave up 3 bases and V 5 bases, and 5 bases lay outside the gene matches. The CDR3 sequence: CASSPPSGNYNEQFF. The DNA for the CDR3 is TGTGCCAGCAGTCCTCCTAGCGGGAACTACAATGAGCAGTTCTTC.

In its sample, this clonotype was seen a few times. This chain connects TRBV7-3 to TRBJ2-1, with D possibly TRBD2 on 5 matching bases. The CDR3 is 13 amino acids. The germline CDR1 and CDR2 sequences are SGHTA and FQGTGA. Trimming took 5 bases from V and 4 from J, leaving 9 bases between them. CDR3 in DNA: TGTGCCAGCAGCACGAGCGGTTACAATGAGCAGTTCTTC. Its protein product is CASSTSGYNEQFF.

In its sample, this clonotype was seen a few times. V and J are TRBV24-1 and TRBJ2-2; perhaps TRBD2 as D (6 bases). The CDR3 length is 15 residues. The germline V and J ends were trimmed by 4 bases and 4 bases, with 12 bases remaining between them. Germline values: CDR1 KGHDR, CDR2 SFDVKD. The chain's CDR3 is CATSDPGASTGELFF. CDR3 coding DNA: TGTGCCACCAGTGACCCGGGAGCCAGCACCGGGGAGCTGTTTTTT.

This clonotype is large by share. This chain connects TRBV20-1 to TRBJ2-1; 12 bases are a match to TRBD2. The CDR3 totals 14 residues. V trimming: 2 bases; J trimming: 6 bases; junction bases outside the gene matches: 2. CDR1 is DFQATT and CDR2 is SNEGSKA in the germline V gene (reference sequence). CDR3 in DNA: TGCAGTGCTAGACGACTAGCGGGAGTCAATGAGCAGTTCTTC. Translating gives CSARRLAGVNEQFF.

The chain is built from TRBV25-1 and TRBJ1-1, with D perhaps TRBD1 (6 bases). The CDR3 is made up of 14 amino acids. Per germline, CDR1 MGHDK and CDR2 SYGVNS. V was cut by 4 bases and J by 3 bases, with 12 bases left in between. The CDR3 region is CASSGGGPHTEAFF. DNA for the CDR3: TGTGCCAGCAGTGGCGGGGGCCCACACACTGAAGCTTTCTTT.

By share of the sample, this clonotype is hyperexpanded. This sequence joins TRBV28 and TRBJ1-2; D perhaps matches TRBD1 (6 bases). The CDR3 extends over 16 amino acids. The germline V gene has CDR1 MDHEN and CDR2 SYDVKM. V was shortened by 7 bases and J by 4 bases, with 22 bases between the two germline ends. CDR3 protein: CASTSGQLELLYGYTF. In DNA form, the CDR3 reads TGTGCCAGCACCTCAGGACAGCTTGAACTCCTCTATGGCTACACCTTC.